This record concerns one T cell receptor beta chain sequence. Run at survey level, the immunoSEQ assay was version v3.0. Clones were read by immunoSEQ multiplex PCR, and TCRdb kept only the in-frame ones, dropping some. This table holds roughly 20,000 clones, 90% found once. This CDR3 region has 15 residues. V dropped 7 bases and J dropped 4 bases, with 19 bases sitting between them. Germline V gives CDR1 LNHDA, CDR2 SQIVND (reference sequence). This sample is drawn from a study of long-term antiretroviral therapy in people with HIV. Every HIV-positive participant received treatment in the United States. Amounts of roughly 1-11 million cryopreserved PBMC were held in the samples before DNA extraction.

This chain links TRBV19 with TRBJ2-5; maybe TRBD2 (5 bases). This TCR derives from a woman younger than 45 with HIV. The input for sequencing was unsorted PBMCs, taken 4.2 to 4.5 years before starting antiretroviral therapy. CDR3 sequence reads: CASNTGGRVGETQYF. The CDR3 DNA is TGTGCCAGTAACACTGGAGGCCGTGTCGGAGAGACCCAGTACTTC.